A single sample is the source of the 28 T cell receptor beta chains below, sequenced in a study of blood T cell repertoires in COVID-19. The data were produced by immunoSEQ multiplex PCR, yet TCRdb's version contains in-frame clones alone and is incomplete. The table shows almost 95,000 clones, with around 72% occurring only once. The sequencing input was peripheral blood. These TCRs come from a woman aged 55-70 years in a cohort sampled during active or convalescent COVID-19.

This chain connects TRBV2 to TRBJ1-1; TRBD1 agrees at 7 bases. V lost 5 bases, J lost 1 base, and 4 bases stayed unmatched. The germline V gene encodes CDR1 SNHLY and CDR2 FYNNEI. CDR3 length equals 14 residues. CDR3 loop: CASSQGQANTEAFF. CDR3 DNA: TGTGCCAGCAGTCAAGGACAGGCGAACACTGAAGCTTTCTTT.

The rearrangement joins TRBV2 to TRBJ2-7, with D possibly being TRBD1 (6 bases). This CDR3 has 14 residues. Trimming took 5 bases from V and 5 from J, leaving 16 bases between them. CDR1 SNHLY and CDR2 FYNNEI come from the germline V gene. CDR3 residues: CASSTGTLPHEQYF. Written as DNA, the CDR3 is TGTGCCAGCAGTACAGGGACCTTACCCCACGAGCAGTACTTC. The whole variable domain, remainder taken from reference TRBV2 and TRBJ2-7, is EPEVTQTPSHQVTQMGQEVILRCVPISNHLYFYWYRQILGQKVEFLVSFYNNEISEKSEIFDDQFSVERPDGSNFTLKIRSTKLEDSAMYFCASSTGTLPHEQYFGPGTRLTVT.

This clone was counted between two and nine times. The rearrangement links TRBV4-3 to TRBJ2-3; 12 bases align to TRBD2. The germline V gene encodes CDR1 LGHNA and CDR2 YSLEER. The CDR3 is 18 residues long. V was pared by 3 bases and J by 2 bases, with 9 bases of the junction left unmatched. The DNA of the CDR3 is TGCGCCAGCAGCCAGGATCTCCGGACTAGCGGGGTCACAGATACGCAGTATTTT. This gives the protein CASSQDLRTSGVTDTQYF.

The rearrangement links TRBV18 to TRBJ1-2; TRBD1 aligns across 7 bases. Germline CDR1 reads KGHSH; CDR2 reads LQKENI. This CDR3 is built from 16 residues. Trimming took 2 bases from V and 8 from J; bases not matched to a gene: 14. CDR3 coding DNA: TGTGCCAGCTCACCATACACCGGACAGGCGGCGGGAGGCTACACCTTC. Translation: CASSPYTGQAAGGYTF.

This clone was detected only a few times. This chain links TRBV30 with TRBJ2-7; TRBD2 matches at 11 bases. The CDR3 length is 16 residues. V trimming: 1 base; J trimming: 0 bases; junction bases outside the gene matches: 5. The germline gives CDR1 GTSNPN, CDR2 SVGIG (reference sequence). CDR3 nucleotides: TGTGCCTGGAGTGCTTTCACTAGCGGGGGCTCCTACGAGCAGTACTTC. It translates to CAWSAFTSGGSYEQYF.

The chain joins TRBV5-4 to TRBJ2-1, with 12 bases matching TRBD2. Unmatched junction bases numbered 4, after V lost 4 bases and J lost 5 bases. CDR1 and CDR2 (germline): SGHNT, YYREEE (reference sequence). The CDR3 runs to 15 residues. CDR3 sequence reads: CASSATSGGNNEQFF. In DNA form, the CDR3 reads TGTGCCAGCAGCGCTACTAGCGGGGGGAACAATGAGCAGTTCTTC.

CDR3 residues: CASSRSQTGAGYGYTF. DNA of the CDR3: TGTGCCAGCAGCCGCTCTCAGACAGGGGCTGGCTATGGCTACACCTTC. The chain couples TRBV11-2 to TRBJ1-2, with 8 bases matching TRBD1. Losses at the gene ends were 5 bases for V and 4 bases for J; bases not matched to a gene: 12. CDR3 length: 16 amino acids. The germline CDR1 and CDR2 sequences are SGHAT and FQNNGV.

The chain employs TRBV27 and TRBJ1-1, with D maybe TRBD1 (5 bases). The CDR3 sequence is 15 residues long. Per the germline V gene, CDR1 is MNHEY and CDR2 is SMNVEV (reference sequence). With 3 bases removed from V and 0 bases from J, the gap between germline ends came to 11 bases. CDR3 sequence: CASSFVTGVNTEAFF. The CDR3 DNA sequence: TGTGCCAGCAGTTTCGTAACAGGAGTGAACACTGAAGCTTTCTTT.

The rearrangement joins TRBV3-1 (or the pseudogene TRBV3-2) to TRBJ2-5, with D possibly being TRBD2 (5 bases). The V and J ends lost 3 bases and 1 base respectively, with 6 bases between them. Germline-derived CDR1 and CDR2 are LGHDT and YNNKEL (reference sequence). The CDR3 spans 13 residues. CDR3 in amino acids: CASSQGSQETQYF. Here the CDR3 DNA reads TGTGCCAGCAGCCAGGGGAGCCAAGAGACCCAGTACTTC.

In the case of this clone: Different DNA sequences within this sample yield the same CDR3. J is TRBJ2-6 and V is TRBV5-1; 8 bases are shared with TRBD1. The CDR3 has 17 residues. V lost 4 bases, J lost 0 bases, and 6 bases stayed unmatched. In germline, CDR1 is SGHRS, CDR2 YFSETQ. In DNA form, the CDR3 reads TGCGCCAGCAGCCTCGGACAGGGAGACTCTGGGGCCAACGTCCTGACTTTC. Translating it yields CASSLGQGDSGANVLTF.

V usage is TRBV4-1 and J usage is TRBJ1-3, with D hard to call. The CDR3 covers 17 residues. The V gene lost 4 bases and the J gene lost 0 bases, with 16 bases spanning the gap. Germline V gene sequence: CDR1 MGHRA, CDR2 YSYEKL. The CDR3 loop reads CASSRLSTRGSGNTIYF. In nucleotides, the CDR3 is TGCGCCAGCAGCCGACTATCTACACGGGGCTCTGGAAACACCATATATTTT.

This chain links TRBV6-5 with TRBJ1-1; 8 nucleotides agree with TRBD1. Germline loops: CDR1 MNHEY, CDR2 SVGAGI. The trim removed 8 bases at V and 4 bases at J, leaving 6 bases unmatched. This CDR3 spans 13 amino acids. CDR3 sequence (DNA): TGTGCCAGCTGCAGGGGGCTCGGCACTGAAGCTTTCTTT. It encodes CASCRGLGTEAFF.

The rearrangement links TRBV7-8 to TRBJ1-4; tentative D call: TRBD1 (6 bases). Germline V lookup: CDR1 SGHVS, CDR2 FQNEAQ. V lost 5 bases and J 4 bases, leaving 14 bases between the germline ends. This CDR3 has 15 amino acids. This chain's CDR3 is CASSQTGMSNEKLFF. CDR3 DNA sequence: TGTGCCAGCAGCCAAACAGGGATGAGTAATGAAAAACTGTTTTTT.

The chain is built from TRBV5-1 and TRBJ2-3; TRBD2 might be the D (5 bases). The germline V gene has CDR1 SGHRS and CDR2 YFSETQ. CDR3 length: 16 residues. With 3 bases removed from V and 4 bases from J, the gap between germline ends came to 18 bases. CDR3 protein: CASSSGGSTLADTQYF. In nucleotides, the CDR3 is TGCGCCAGCAGCTCCGGAGGCAGCACCCTCGCAGATACGCAGTATTTT.

The chain is built from TRBV29-1 and TRBJ1-2; 12 nucleotides align to TRBD1. From germline, CDR1 is SQVTM and CDR2 ANQGSEA. The V segment lost 6 bases and the J segment 7 bases; nucleotides outside the gene matches: 12. The CDR3 extends over 15 amino acids. The CDR3 nucleotides read TGCAGCGTCCAACAGACCGGGACAGGGGGCGCTGGCTACACCTTC. It codes for CSVQQTGTGGAGYTF.

This clone came up once. The CDR3, as DNA: TGTGCCAGCAGTCAGAGATTCAGGGTAAACTCTGGAAACACCATATATTTT. Its protein product is CASSQRFRVNSGNTIYF. J is TRBJ1-3 and V is TRBV27, with a tentative D call TRBD1 (5 bases). The ends were cut back, 5 bases at V and 0 bases at J, with 17 bases in the middle. CDR3 length: 17 residues. Germline CDR1 MNHEY, CDR2 SMNVEV (reference sequence).

The J gene is TRBJ2-1, the V gene TRBV15; 8 positions match TRBD2. J gave up 1 base and V 6 bases, and 8 bases lay outside the gene matches. Looked up from germline, CDR1 is LNHNV and CDR2 is YYDKDF (reference sequence). This CDR3 is built from 16 residues. CDR3 bases: TGTGCCACCAGTGTGAAGCGGGGGTTATCCTACAATGAGCAGTTCTTC. Protein product: CATSVKRGLSYNEQFF.

V gene TRBV4-3 combines with J gene TRBJ2-3; D is possibly TRBD1 (5 bases). V was cut by 2 bases and J by 0 bases, with 12 bases left in between. In germline, CDR1 is LGHNA, CDR2 YSLEER. CDR3 length: 16 amino acids. DNA of the CDR3: TGCGCCAGCAGCCAACTGACAGAGCCTAGCACAGATACGCAGTATTTT. It codes for CASSQLTEPSTDTQYF.

The chain couples TRBV6-5 to TRBJ2-1, with 7 bases fitting TRBD2. J gave up 6 bases and V 3 bases, and 11 bases lay outside the gene matches. The CDR3 is 16 amino acids. Germline V lookup: CDR1 MNHEY, CDR2 SVGAGI. The CDR3 nucleotides are TGTGCCAGCAGTTATGGGTGGGGGGGGTGGTCCAATGAGCAGTTCTTC. This translates into CASSYGWGGWSNEQFF.

The chain uses TRBV19 and TRBJ1-5; 7 bases fit TRBD1. The CDR3 is 15 amino acids. The J segment lost 1 base and the V segment lost 5 bases, leaving 5 bases of the junction unmatched. Germline V gives CDR1 LNHDA, CDR2 SQIVND (reference sequence). This CDR3 is CASSSGTESNQPQHF. The CDR3, as DNA: TGTGCCAGTAGTTCCGGGACAGAAAGCAATCAGCCCCAGCATTTT.

The J gene is TRBJ2-7, the V gene TRBV4-1; D gene uncertain. The V end lost 1 base, the J end lost 3 bases, and 7 bases lay between the germline ends. CDR3 length: 13 amino acids. Germline assignment: CDR1 MGHRA and CDR2 YSYEKL. As DNA, the CDR3 is TGCGCCAGCAGCCAAGTAGAGTTCTACGAGCAGTACTTC. This sequence encodes CASSQVEFYEQYF.

This chain connects TRBV3-1 (or the pseudogene TRBV3-2) to TRBJ2-5; 9 positions match TRBD2. This CDR3 has 15 residues. After removal of 3 bases from V and 1 base from J, the junction contained 3 bases not matched to a gene. Germline-derived CDR1 and CDR2 are LGHDT and YNNKEL (reference sequence). In DNA, the CDR3 is TGTGCCAGCAGCCAGGGCGGGGGGGCCCAAGAGACCCAGTACTTC. Encoded protein: CASSQGGGAQETQYF.

J is TRBJ2-7 and V is TRBV7-2; 10 positions agree with TRBD1. The V gene end was trimmed by 0 bases and the J gene end by 2 bases; junction bases not matched to a gene: 4. CDR1 is SGHTA, CDR2 FQGNSA, per germline. The CDR3 totals 16 residues. The DNA for the CDR3 is TGTGCCAGCAGCTTAGCAGGGACAGGGGTTACCTACGAGCAGTACTTC. As protein: CASSLAGTGVTYEQYF. The variable domain in full, with the rest retrieved from reference TRBV7-2 and TRBJ2-7, is GAGVSQSPSNKVTEKGKDVELRCDPISGHTALYWYRQSLGQGLEFLIYFQGNSAPDKSGLPSDRFSAERTGGSVSTLTIQRTQQEDSAVYLCASSLAGTGVTYEQYFGPGTRLTVT.

The genes are TRBV7-8 and TRBJ2-7, with 8 bases identical to TRBD2. V trimming: 1 base; J trimming: 3 bases; junction bases outside the gene matches: 5. Germline CDR1 SGHVS, CDR2 FQNEAQ. The CDR3 consists of 15 residues. For the CDR3, the DNA is TGTGCCAGCAGCTTAGGGCCGGGACTAGTCTACGAGCAGTACTTC. It translates to CASSLGPGLVYEQYF.

The chain joins TRBV7-6 to TRBJ2-3, with TRBD2 matching over 12 bases. In germline, CDR1 is SGHVS, CDR2 FNYEAQ. After removal of 5 bases from V and 4 bases from J, the junction contained 7 bases not matched to a gene. CDR3 length: 16 residues. CDR3 DNA sequence: TGTGCCAGCAGCACTACTAGCGGGGGGATAGCAGATACGCAGTATTTT. Its translation is CASSTTSGGIADTQYF.

This clone has only a few counts. The chain combines TRBV5-1 with TRBJ1-2, with 7 bases matching TRBD1. Trimming removed 4 bases from V and 3 bases from J; junction bases left unmatched: 6. CDR3 length equals 14 residues. CDR1 is SGHRS, CDR2 YFSETQ, per germline. The CDR3 sequence is CASSPDGTDYGYTF. The CDR3, as DNA: TGCGCCAGCAGCCCGGATGGGACAGACTATGGCTACACCTTC.

This clone has a count of ten or more. The V call is TRBV5-4, the J call TRBJ2-1, with TRBD1 matching 8 bases. This CDR3 region has 15 residues. Germline CDR1 and CDR2: SGHNT and YYREEE (reference sequence). J lost 5 bases, V lost 4 bases, and 8 bases had no gene match. Here the CDR3 reads CASSNGQGRNNEQFF. Written as DNA, the CDR3 is TGTGCCAGCAGCAACGGACAGGGACGGAACAATGAGCAGTTCTTC.

J is TRBJ2-5 and V is TRBV12-3 or TRBV12-4; unclear D gene. Trimming took 1 base from V and 5 from J, leaving 5 bases between them. The CDR3 loop spans 12 amino acids. In nucleotides, the CDR3 is TGTGCCAGCAGTTTAGTCGGGGAGACCCAGTACTTC. It specifies CASSLVGETQYF.